The 2 T cell receptor beta chains below all came from one sample that was sequenced in a study of tumor-infiltrating lymphocytes in primary liver carcinoma. With around 450 ng total RNA as template and a constant-region primer, TCR beta cDNA was made. What produced the TCR beta libraries was three nested multiplex PCR rounds using slightly modified ARM-PCR. The first two PCR rounds used TRBV1-TRBV30 forward primers with a C-beta reverse primer, nine to eleven cycles each. TCRdb ran MiXCR on the multiplex PCR reads and lists one entry per CDR3 protein. The sample has 310,000 or so distinct CDR3 sequences; 45% to 70% are singletons. RNA was extracted from whole blood without cell sorting, alongside germline DNA. Material: peripheral blood. The receptor source for this set is a woman aged 25 to 39 with primary liver carcinoma and hepatitis B virus infection.

This clonotype was seen repeatedly, ten times or more. J is TRBJ2-2 and V is TRBV12-3 or TRBV12-4, with TRBD2 as a possible D gene (5 bases). Trimming pared 3 bases from V and 14 bases from J, leaving 13 bases between. The CDR3 contains 12 residues. CDR3: CASSFSEVFLFF. The CDR3 DNA reads as TGTGCCAGCAGTTTTAGCGAAGTATTCCTGTTTTTT.

Many counts were recorded for this clonotype. V is TRBV6-2 or TRBV6-3 and J is TRBJ2-1, with 8 bases aligning to TRBD2. The CDR3 is 19 amino acids. Germline V gene sequence: CDR1 MNHEY, CDR2 SVGEGT. V dropped 2 bases and J dropped 0; count of bases not matched to a gene: 12. The CDR3 DNA reads as TGTGCCAGCAGTTACGGTAGCGGGGATAGCAGACTCTCCTACAATGAGCAGTTCTTC. This translates into CASSYGSGDSRLSYNEQFF.